This T cell receptor (beta chain) derives from a study of Ad26.COV2.S vaccination and SARS-CoV-2 variants. On the study more broadly: Intramuscularly, Ad26.COV2.S was given either once or twice, 56 days apart. Study-wide results and caveats: Vaccinated individuals (as opposed to placebo recipients) had higher spike-specific TCR breadth.

Here immunoSEQ multiplex PCR was the method, and the copy in TCRdb shows in-frame clones only, minus some. The table includes hundreds of thousands of clones, nearly 90% detected once. The V gene's germline CDR1 is SGHTA and CDR2 FQGNSA. This CDR3 has 13 amino acids. V lost 4 bases and J lost 6, with 13 bases in between. Treatment: some 20 received Ad26.COV2.S at low or high dose, single or two shots; several received placebo; per-sample allocation not given. Samples analyzed were those drawn on day 63 after the first vaccine or placebo injection. A Boston donor was an adult aged 18-55 years. As for this clone: Its cognate antigen is unknown.

The receptor was isolated from a person between 18 and 60 years old who received the Ad26.COV2.S COVID-19 vaccine or a placebo. The sequencing here drew on peripheral blood, taken in a trial of Ad26.COV2.S vaccine versus placebo. This chain uses TRBV7-2 with TRBJ2-7; D perhaps matches TRBD1 (6 bases). DNA of the CDR3: TGTGCCAGCAGCTCCAGGGGTCTTCTCGAGCAGTACTTC. It is translated as CASSSRGLLEQYF.